These 20 T cell receptor beta chains were all obtained from the same sample, sequenced in a study of regulatory T cells in long-lasting Graves disease. Libraries of TCR beta came from iRepertoire HTBI primers plus Arm-PCR of CDR3 regions. MiXCR, applied by TCRdb to the multiplex PCR reads, yields one record per CDR3 protein. Altogether fewer than 400,000 distinct CDR3 sequences are present, more than 20% being singletons, with the ten largest covering less than 25%. The time point is: persistent/refractory GD, antithyroid drugs over 5 years with positive TRAb. From PBMCs, RNA was extracted and then used to make the TCR library. Sequenced material: peripheral blood mononuclear cells (PBMCs), taken when the disease was refractory, from a patient treated with antithyroid drugs. These receptors all come from a female donor with Graves disease.

This clonotype was seen a few times. J is TRBJ1-4 and V is TRBV4-3, with 7 nucleotides matching TRBD1. The ends lost 0 bases at V and 7 bases at J; junction bases unmatched: 8. Germline lookup yields CDR1 LGHNA and CDR2 YSLEER. The CDR3 runs to 16 residues. CDR3 in DNA: TGCGCCAGCAGCCAAGATTTGACAGGGTACAGTGAAAAACTGTTTTTT. This encodes CASSQDLTGYSEKLFF.

This clonotype was detected many times. This chain links TRBV24-1 with TRBJ2-4, with no clear D. V was clipped by 3 bases and J by 8 bases, with 13 bases between them. CDR1 KGHDR and CDR2 SFDVKD come from the germline V gene. This CDR3 contains 14 residues. CDR3 nucleotide sequence: TGTGCCACCAGTGATACGCACCCGCCGTACATTCAGTACTTC. Translating gives CATSDTHPPYIQYF.

This clonotype has a count of ten or more. The CDR3 loop reads CASSTRGVNTEAFF. As DNA, the CDR3 is TGTGCCAGCAGTACCAGGGGGGTGAACACTGAAGCTTTCTTT. The rearrangement uses TRBV2 and TRBJ1-1; 7 bases are a match to TRBD1. The germline gives CDR1 SNHLY, CDR2 FYNNEI. The CDR3 is 14 residues long. V dropped 5 bases and J dropped 0; count of bases not matched to a gene: 3.

The sample holds a few counts of this clonotype. The J gene is TRBJ1-1, the V gene TRBV5-1, with D unresolved. CDR1 and CDR2 (germline): SGHRS, YFSETQ. The CDR3 runs to 13 residues. V lost 7 bases and J 8 bases, leaving 18 bases between the germline ends. CDR3 coding DNA: TGCGCCAGCGACCCGGGCGGCGGGCGAGAAGCTTTCTTT. Residues: CASDPGGGREAFF.

The sample holds a few counts of this clonotype. The V call is TRBV19, the J call TRBJ2-5, with D hard to call. Germline-derived CDR1 and CDR2 are LNHDA and SQIVND (reference sequence). The CDR3 is 13 residues long. Trimming shortened V by 2 bases and J by 4 bases, and 8 bases separated the two germline ends. Written as DNA, the CDR3 is TGTGCCAGTAGTATAAGCTTGGGAGAGACCCAGTACTTC. It specifies CASSISLGETQYF.

The chain joins TRBV29-1 to TRBJ1-1; tentative D call: TRBD1 (5 bases). Germline V gene data show CDR1 as SQVTM and CDR2 as ANQGSEA. V dropped 5 bases and J dropped 1 base, with 17 bases sitting between them. The CDR3 is made up of 15 amino acids. The CDR3 spells CSVTPHSGGNTEAFF. The CDR3 DNA sequence: TGCAGCGTTACCCCCCACTCGGGGGGGAACACTGAAGCTTTCTTT.

This rearrangement joins TRBV7-3 to TRBJ2-2, with TRBD1 matching over 10 bases. V gave up 5 bases and J gave up 8 bases; unmatched junction bases: 5. This CDR3 is built from 14 residues. The germline V gene has CDR1 SGHTA and CDR2 FQGTGA. The CDR3 DNA sequence: TGTGCCAGCAGCGAGACAGGGGGCGGGGGGGAGCTGTTTTTT. It codes for CASSETGGGGELFF.

This clonotype has just a few counts. The chain has TRBV6-1 and TRBJ1-5; perhaps TRBD1 as D (6 bases). V dropped 7 bases and J dropped 1 base, with 23 bases sitting between them. Germline CDR1 reads MNHNS; CDR2 reads SASEGT. This CDR3 region has 18 residues. DNA for the CDR3: TGTGCCAGCACGGCAGGGGAATTGAGCCCTTGGAGCAATCAGCCCCAGCATTTT. Its protein product is CASTAGELSPWSNQPQHF.

The table lists this clonotype with a count of one. This chain links TRBV25-1 with TRBJ1-3; D not certain. V was pared by 3 bases and J by 9 bases, with 24 bases between. The CDR3 is made up of 17 amino acids. Germline-derived CDR1 and CDR2 are MGHDK and SYGVNS. The CDR3 DNA reads TGTGCCAGCAGTGATGGGCCAAGTGGATTGAAGAGAAGCACCATATATTTT. Translation gives CASSDGPSGLKRSTIYF.

This chain links TRBV7-2 with TRBJ2-3; TRBD1 matches 7 bases. The CDR3 consists of 15 residues. In germline, CDR1 is SGHTA, CDR2 FQGNSA. The V and J ends lost 7 bases and 4 bases, in that order; junction bases with no gene match: 11. CDR3 in amino acids: CASNPMTGWADTQYF. Written as DNA, the CDR3 is TGTGCCAGCAACCCAATGACAGGGTGGGCAGATACGCAGTATTTT.

This clonotype has a handful of counts. V usage is TRBV24-1 and J usage is TRBJ2-5, with 7 positions matching TRBD1. Germline CDR1 is KGHDR and CDR2 is SFDVKD. V trimming: 3 bases; J trimming: 6 bases; junction bases outside the gene matches: 6. CDR3 length equals 14 residues. CDR3 protein: CATSDLGQTQTQYF. The CDR3 DNA sequence: TGTGCCACCAGTGATCTGGGACAGACCCAGACCCAGTACTTC.

In DNA form, the CDR3 reads TGTGCCAGCAGTTACTCGAGCGGTGACGAGCAGTACTTC. It yields the protein CASSYSSGDEQYF. This chain links TRBV6-2 or TRBV6-3 with TRBJ2-7; weak D call: TRBD2 (5 bases). The CDR3 is made up of 13 amino acids. Germline CDR1 and CDR2: MNHEY and SVGEGT. The V gene lost 0 bases and the J gene lost 5 bases, with 8 bases spanning the gap.

The genes are TRBV7-9 and TRBJ1-6, with 10 bases fitting TRBD1. Per the germline V gene, CDR1 is SEHNR and CDR2 is FQNEAQ (reference sequence). The CDR3 is 14 residues long. V shed 5 bases, J shed 9 bases, and the junction held 4 bases outside the gene matches. The CDR3 DNA follows: TGTGCCAGCAGCGAGAGACAGGGGGCTTCACCCCTCCACTTT. It specifies CASSERQGASPLHF.

This clonotype was seen ten or more times. The rearrangement links TRBV7-9 to TRBJ2-5, with 7 bases matching TRBD2. This CDR3 region has 15 residues. Germline trimming cut 2 bases from V and 7 bases from J; bases unmatched to any gene: 10. Germline CDR1 SEHNR, CDR2 FQNEAQ (reference sequence). The CDR3 spells CASSLIDTTGGTQYF. As DNA, the CDR3 is TGTGCCAGCAGCTTAATAGATACGACGGGAGGGACCCAGTACTTC.

This chain connects TRBV6-1 to TRBJ2-5, with D possibly matching TRBD1 (6 bases). Germline loops: CDR1 MNHNS, CDR2 SASEGT. Trimming removed 11 bases from V and 1 base from J, with 11 bases in between. CDR3 size: 12 residues. The CDR3 DNA reads TGTGCCTCAGGGGACGGCCAAGAGACCCAGTACTTC. Its protein is CASGDGQETQYF.

The chain combines TRBV9 with TRBJ2-7; 12 bases are a match to TRBD2. Trimming cost V 5 bases and J 5 bases; bases outside gene matches: 8. The CDR3 spans 15 residues. CDR1 is SGDLS, CDR2 YYNGEE, per germline. This chain's CDR3 is CASSSTSGSFHEQYF. The DNA for the CDR3 is TGTGCCAGCAGTTCGACTAGCGGGAGTTTCCACGAGCAGTACTTC. The full variable domain, with the rest looked up from reference TRBV9 and TRBJ2-7, is DSGVTQTPKHLITATGQRVTLRCSPRSGDLSVYWYQQSLDQGLQFLIQYYNGEERAKGNILERFSAQQFPDLHSELNLSSLELGDSALYFCASSSTSGSFHEQYFGPGTRLTVT.

In its sample, this clonotype was seen a few times. This rearrangement joins TRBV20-1 to TRBJ1-6; D possibly corresponds to TRBD1 (6 bases). The CDR3 has 13 residues. Germline V gene lookup returns CDR1 DFQATT and CDR2 SNEGSKA (reference sequence). The V gene lost 4 bases and the J gene lost 7 bases, with 11 bases spanning the gap. CDR3 in amino acids: CSANRDKNSPLHF. Here the CDR3 DNA reads TGCAGTGCTAACCGGGACAAAAATTCACCCCTCCACTTT.

J is TRBJ1-6 and V is TRBV5-4, with TRBD1 matching 10 bases. The V and J ends lost 4 bases and 5 bases, in that order; junction bases with no gene match: 6. Per germline, CDR1 SGHNT and CDR2 YYREEE (reference sequence). The CDR3 loop spans 16 amino acids. This chain's CDR3 is CASSPGGTGDNSPLHF. The CDR3 region has the DNA TGTGCCAGCAGCCCGGGAGGGACAGGGGATAATTCACCCCTCCACTTT.

The J gene is TRBJ1-1, the V gene TRBV20-1; D is undetermined. The CDR3 contains 13 residues. The V end lost 6 bases, the J end lost 11 bases, and 22 bases lay between the germline ends. CDR1 and CDR2 from the germline V gene are DFQATT and SNEGSKA (reference sequence). CDR3 protein: CSAPLFGPPEAFF. In nucleotides, the CDR3 is TGCAGTGCCCCCCTTTTTGGACCGCCAGAGGCTTTCTTT.

This clonotype was observed many times. The V gene is TRBV28, the J gene TRBJ1-1; D ambiguous. Germline CDR1 is MDHEN and CDR2 is SYDVKM. The ends were cut back, 6 bases at V and 1 base at J, with 15 bases in the middle. This CDR3 is 15 amino acids long. CDR3 DNA sequence: TGTGCCAGCAGGCTCGCGGCACTACCGAACACTGAAGCTTTCTTT. It codes for CASRLAALPNTEAFF.